These 26 T cell receptor beta chains came from one sample sequenced in a study of OX40 agonist ivuxolimab in advanced cancers. Profiling relied on immunoSEQ multiplex PCR, and the TCRdb table lists in-frame clones only, not all of them. The table records roughly 100,000 clones, roughly 90% of them present only once. The sequences come from CD4+ or CD8+ T cells sorted from blood, collected in a trial of the OX40 agonist ivuxolimab. The receptors were gathered from an adult with an advanced solid tumor such as melanoma, head and neck, liver or kidney cancer.

The chain carries TRBV7-6 and TRBJ2-2; D remains unclear. This CDR3 region has 14 residues. Germline V lookup: CDR1 SGHVS, CDR2 FNYEAQ. The V end lost 3 bases, the J end lost 0 bases, and 5 bases lay between the germline ends. CDR3 residues: CASSLEPNTGELFF. The CDR3 DNA reads as TGTGCCAGCAGCTTGGAACCGAACACCGGGGAGCTGTTTTTT.

CDR3 coding DNA: TGTGCCAGCAGCTCAGGAACTAGCGGGTCTAGCACAGATACGCAGTATTTT. This translates into CASSSGTSGSSTDTQYF. The chain has TRBV13 and TRBJ2-3; 9 nucleotides align to TRBD2. Germline V CDR1 and CDR2: PRHDT, FYEKMQ (reference sequence). CDR3 length equals 17 residues. Trimming removed 4 bases from V and 0 bases from J; junction bases left unmatched: 8.

The V call is TRBV6-6, the J call TRBJ2-2, with D uncertain. CDR3 length: 12 residues. The ends were cut back, 10 bases at V and 1 base at J, with 7 bases in the middle. Per germline, CDR1 MNHNY and CDR2 SVGAGI (reference sequence). The CDR3 region has the DNA TGTGCCACCCTCAAGAACACCGGGGAGCTGTTTTTT. Amino acid sequence: CATLKNTGELFF.

The rearrangement joins TRBV5-6 to TRBJ2-1, with TRBD2 matching 7 bases. CDR1 and CDR2 from the germline V gene are SGHDT and YYEEEE. This CDR3 has 16 amino acids. The trim removed 4 bases at V and 8 bases at J, leaving 15 bases unmatched. The CDR3 sequence: CASSDSGTTRRDEQFF. In DNA, the CDR3 is TGTGCCAGCAGCGACTCCGGGACTACGCGTAGGGATGAGCAGTTCTTC.

This clone was seen just once. One end of the junction fails to match germline, which may point to a read error. This sequence joins TRBV5-6 and TRBJ1-1; 9 bases line up with TRBD1. Germline CDR1 reads SGHDT; CDR2 reads YYEEEE. The CDR3 extends over 16 amino acids. The CDR3 DNA is TGTGCCAGCAGCCCTTACCCGGGACAGGGCGTTGTTGAGGGTCTCTTT. This encodes CASSPYPGQGVVEGLF.

This clone appeared a few times. The chain links TRBV6-1 to TRBJ1-6; D is unclear. This CDR3 is built from 14 residues. V shed 0 bases and J shed 8 bases, with 8 bases lying between them. The germline gives CDR1 MNHNS, CDR2 SASEGT. The DNA of the CDR3 is TGTGCCAGCAGTGAAGCTTCGATCTATTCACCCCTCCACTTT. Protein product: CASSEASIYSPLHF.

The V call is TRBV27, the J call TRBJ2-7; either TRBD1 or TRBD2 may supply D (5 bases each). The germline V gene has CDR1 MNHEY and CDR2 SMNVEV (reference sequence). The CDR3 totals 14 residues. Trimming cost V 4 bases and J 2 bases, with 12 bases left between them. The CDR3 loop reads CASSSRDGPYEQYF. The DNA of the CDR3 is TGTGCCAGCAGTTCCCGGGACGGGCCCTACGAGCAGTACTTC.

The J gene is TRBJ1-2, the V gene TRBV11-2, with TRBD1 matching over 7 bases. The J segment lost 9 bases and the V segment lost 4 bases, leaving 8 bases of the junction unmatched. Per the germline V gene, CDR1 is SGHAT and CDR2 is FQNNGV. The CDR3 covers 13 residues. For the CDR3, the DNA is TGTGCCAGCAGCTCTAGACAGGGAATAAGCTACACCTTC. The encoded protein is CASSSRQGISYTF.

The chain employs TRBV5-4 and TRBJ2-3; the D gene is possibly TRBD1 (5 bases). From germline, CDR1 is SGHNT and CDR2 YYREEE (reference sequence). The V gene lost 2 bases and the J gene lost 1 base, with 11 bases spanning the gap. CDR3 size: 15 residues. The CDR3 bases are TGTGCCAGCAGCTTACGGACAACCGGCACAGATACGCAGTATTTT. Translating it yields CASSLRTTGTDTQYF.

This sequence joins TRBV19 and TRBJ2-7, with TRBD1 matching over 9 bases. Germline loops: CDR1 LNHDA, CDR2 SQIVND (reference sequence). The CDR3 is 18 amino acids. After removal of 4 bases from V and 2 bases from J, the junction contained 15 bases not matched to a gene. CDR3 DNA sequence: TGTGCCAGTAGTACGCCATCCGAAACAGGGGGCCTCCCCTACGAGCAGTACTTC. This translates into CASSTPSETGGLPYEQYF.

V usage is TRBV9 and J usage is TRBJ1-1, with D tentatively TRBD1 (5 bases). Trimming stripped 2 bases from V and 5 bases from J, with 13 bases between. The CDR3 spans 14 residues. Germline CDR1 reads SGDLS; CDR2 reads YYNGEE. The chain's CDR3 is CASSVGQGRTEAFF. The CDR3 DNA sequence: TGTGCCAGCAGCGTCGGGCAGGGAAGAACTGAAGCTTTCTTT.

The rearrangement joins TRBV19 to TRBJ2-2; possible D gene TRBD2, 5 bases. CDR1 and CDR2 from the germline V gene are LNHDA and SQIVND (reference sequence). The CDR3 is made up of 16 amino acids. V dropped 1 base and J dropped 4 bases, with 13 bases sitting between them. The CDR3 bases are TGTGCCAGTAGTATAGTGGCGCGGGCTGGCACCGGGGAGCTGTTTTTT. Encoded protein: CASSIVARAGTGELFF.

The rearrangement links TRBV28 to TRBJ1-1, with 7 positions matching TRBD1. This CDR3 is 12 amino acids long. From germline, CDR1 is MDHEN and CDR2 SYDVKM. After removal of 5 bases from V and 7 bases from J, the junction contained 4 bases not matched to a gene. The CDR3 DNA follows: TGTGCCAGCAGTCGGGACAGCCTTGAAGCTTTCTTT. Protein product: CASSRDSLEAFF.

This clone was observed a few times. J is TRBJ1-2 and V is TRBV13; TRBD1 might be the D (6 bases). The ends were cut back, 0 bases at V and 5 bases at J, with 13 bases in the middle. In germline, CDR1 is PRHDT, CDR2 FYEKMQ (reference sequence). The CDR3 is made up of 15 amino acids. The CDR3 nucleotides read TGTGCCAGCAGCTTAGGTTTGGGGGCAGAATATGGCTACACCTTC. It encodes CASSLGLGAEYGYTF.

The chain uses TRBV6-1 and TRBJ1-1; D is ambiguous. V gave up 0 bases and J gave up 4 bases, with 6 bases separating them. Looked up from germline, CDR1 is MNHNS and CDR2 is SASEGT. The CDR3 loop spans 13 amino acids. This CDR3 reads CASSEALGTEAFF. The DNA of the CDR3 is TGTGCCAGCAGTGAAGCGCTGGGCACTGAAGCTTTCTTT.

CDR3 region: CASSQGPGSQETQYF. The CDR3, as DNA: TGCGCCAGCAGCCAAGGTCCAGGCTCCCAAGAGACCCAGTACTTC. The gene calls are TRBV4-1 and TRBJ2-5, with D uncertain. Germline CDR1 is MGHRA and CDR2 is YSYEKL. Trimming took 1 base from V and 1 from J, leaving 10 bases between them. This CDR3 contains 15 residues.

This chain connects TRBV10-1 to TRBJ1-1; 8 bases are a match to TRBD1. The CDR3 spans 14 residues. Germline assignment: CDR1 WNHNN and CDR2 SYGVQD (reference sequence). With V trimmed by 4 bases and J by 3 bases, 4 bases remained unmatched. CDR3 sequence: CASSVPGGYTEAFF. The CDR3 DNA reads TGCGCCAGCAGTGTCCCAGGGGGCTACACTGAAGCTTTCTTT.

This clone came up once. This chain uses TRBV10-3 with TRBJ2-7; 8 nucleotides align to TRBD1. V shed 6 bases and J 2 bases; nucleotides not matched to a gene: 9. The V gene's germline CDR1 is ENHRY and CDR2 SYGVKD. This CDR3 is 15 amino acids long. CDR3: CAISETGGMAYEQYF. CDR3 nucleotide sequence: TGTGCCATCAGCGAAACAGGGGGTATGGCCTACGAGCAGTACTTC.

The CDR3 bases are TGCGCCAGCAGCTTGGATTTAGGGTATGGCTACACCTTC. Translation gives CASSLDLGYGYTF. The V call is TRBV5-1, the J call TRBJ1-2; D gene ambiguous. The CDR3 totals 13 residues. Germline CDR1 reads SGHRS; CDR2 reads YFSETQ. With 0 bases removed from V and 5 bases from J, the gap between germline ends came to 8 bases.

J is TRBJ2-2 and V is TRBV4-1, with TRBD2 matching 11 bases. This CDR3 contains 15 residues. The V and J ends lost 2 bases and 5 bases, in that order; junction bases with no gene match: 1. Germline assignment: CDR1 MGHRA and CDR2 YSYEKL. The CDR3: CASSQTSGRTGELFF. CDR3 in DNA: TGCGCCAGCAGCCAAACTAGCGGGAGAACCGGGGAGCTGTTTTTT.

This rearrangement joins TRBV5-4 to TRBJ2-4; maybe TRBD1 (5 bases). The CDR3 extends over 17 amino acids. CDR1 is SGHNT, CDR2 YYREEE, per germline (reference sequence). V was clipped by 0 bases and J by 2 bases, with 15 bases between them. CDR3 loop: CASSLDVVKGTKNIQYF. The CDR3 region has the DNA TGTGCCAGCAGCTTGGACGTTGTTAAGGGGACCAAAAACATTCAGTACTTC.

The J gene is TRBJ1-4, the V gene TRBV6-1; 10 bases line up with TRBD1. Germline CDR1 is MNHNS and CDR2 is SASEGT. V was clipped by 3 bases and J by 2 bases; unmatched bases: 9. The CDR3 sequence is 18 residues long. CDR3 sequence reads: CASSETGGAGWTNEKLFF. In nucleotides, the CDR3 is TGTGCCAGCAGTGAGACAGGGGGCGCGGGGTGGACTAATGAAAAACTGTTTTTT.

The gene calls are TRBV9 and TRBJ2-2, with 8 bases matching TRBD2. With V trimmed by 4 bases and J by 3 bases, 2 bases remained unmatched. CDR1 is SGDLS, CDR2 YYNGEE, per germline. There are 14 residues in the CDR3. The CDR3 region is CASSTSGDTGELFF. The CDR3 coding sequence is TGTGCCAGCAGCACTAGCGGTGACACCGGGGAGCTGTTTTTT.

The J gene is TRBJ2-7, the V gene TRBV4-1; 8 bases agree with TRBD2. CDR1 and CDR2 (germline): MGHRA, YSYEKL. The V and J ends lost 0 bases and 4 bases, in that order; junction bases with no gene match: 5. This CDR3 spans 15 amino acids. CDR3 DNA: TGCGCCAGCAGCCAAGATGTGGCGGGGGGTTACGAGCAGTACTTC. This sequence encodes CASSQDVAGGYEQYF.

J is TRBJ1-1 and V is TRBV4-1; 8 nucleotides line up with TRBD1. V shed 4 bases, J shed 3 bases, and the junction held 7 bases outside the gene matches. CDR1 is MGHRA, CDR2 YSYEKL, per germline. The CDR3 runs to 15 residues. In nucleotides, the CDR3 is TGCGCCAGCAGCCTACGGACAGGGTCTGACACTGAAGCTTTCTTT. Translating it yields CASSLRTGSDTEAFF.

V usage is TRBV6-5 and J usage is TRBJ2-3, with a weak D call TRBD1 (5 bases). V was cut by 3 bases and J by 1 base, with 14 bases left in between. The CDR3 contains 16 residues. The germline CDR1 and CDR2 sequences are MNHEY and SVGAGI. CDR3 coding DNA: TGTGCCAGCAGTTATACCGCGACAGTGGGCACAGATACGCAGTATTTT. Its translation: CASSYTATVGTDTQYF.